This paragraph covers one T cell receptor (beta chain) sequence. As the CDR3 is not closed by the conserved phenylalanine or tryptophan, this likely results from a read error. Template material for amplifying TCR beta CDR3 regions consisted of RNA transcripts. Using the HTBI primer set, a first-round RT-PCR was run on the TCR CDR3. MiXCR, applied by TCRdb to the multiplex PCR reads, yields one record per CDR3 protein. The sample holds a few hundred thousand distinct CDR3 sequences, approximately 15% seen once. Germline trimming cut 8 bases from V and 4 bases from J; bases unmatched to any gene: 13. The CDR3 covers 16 residues. CDR1 is MNHEY and CDR2 is SVGEGT in the germline V gene. This sample was taken from a study of T cells in Graves' hyperthyroidism and ophthalmopathy.

V gene TRBV6-2 or TRBV6-3 combines with J gene TRBJ1-2; 10 bases align to TRBD1. The receptor was derived from a woman aged 40 to 50 with Graves' hyperthyroidism that later progressed to Graves' ophthalmopathy. The sequenced sample was blood. CDR3 nucleotides: TGTGCCAGCTCTTTAGGGGGACAGGGGTCCCTCTATGGCTACACCGTC. Its protein product is CASSLGGQGSLYGYTV.